Listed here are 16 T cell receptor beta chains from one sample, sequenced in a study of blood T cells in healthy people across ages. Using a J-beta primer mix together with a sample-barcoded 5' primer, a second PCR was run for roughly 7 to 12 cycles. Each CDR3 protein gets one entry after TCRdb re-called the 5' RACE reads with MiXCR. Among 1.5 million to 2 million distinct CDR3 sequences, about two fifths were seen once, and the ten largest hold roughly 23%. Sequencing was performed on blood. The receptors originated from a human donor in good health.

The V call is TRBV20-1, the J call TRBJ1-4; D call uncertain. Germline loops: CDR1 DFQATT, CDR2 SNEGSKA (reference sequence). The V gene lost 2 bases and the J gene lost 0 bases, with 4 bases spanning the gap. CDR3 length: 13 amino acids. The CDR3 loop reads CSARPATNEKLFF. As DNA, the CDR3 is TGCAGTGCTAGACCAGCAACTAATGAAAAACTGTTTTTT.

This chain links TRBV11-2 with TRBJ2-1; the D is unclear. The CDR3 extends over 14 amino acids. With 5 bases removed from V and 4 bases from J, the gap between germline ends came to 12 bases. From germline, CDR1 is SGHAT and CDR2 FQNNGV. In DNA form, the CDR3 reads TGTGCCAGCAGCCCAGCTCCCCAGTACAATGAGCAGTTCTTC. This gives the protein CASSPAPQYNEQFF.

This clonotype showed up just a few times. The V call is TRBV6-5, the J call TRBJ2-1, with unresolved D. Per the germline V gene, CDR1 is MNHEY and CDR2 is SVGAGI. This CDR3 contains 13 residues. V gave up 3 bases and J gave up 9 bases, with 12 bases separating them. The CDR3 sequence: CASSYSSAGEQFF. The CDR3 DNA reads as TGTGCCAGCAGTTATTCCTCCGCCGGTGAGCAGTTCTTC.

In the case of this clonotype: One junction end does not reproduce the germline sequence, and a read error may be involved. The V call is TRBV5-1, the J call TRBJ2-6, with a possible D match to TRBD1 (6 bases). Germline V lookup: CDR1 SGHRS, CDR2 YFSETQ. CDR3 size: 17 residues. The CDR3 DNA follows: TGCGCCAGCAGCTGGACAGCTATCTTCTCTGGGGCCAACGTCCAGACTTTC. Translating it yields CASSWTAIFSGANVQTF.

V gene TRBV11-3 combines with J gene TRBJ2-3; TRBD2 might be the D (5 bases). Per the germline V gene, CDR1 is SGHNT and CDR2 is YENEEA. This CDR3 has 16 amino acids. Trimming stripped 4 bases from V and 6 bases from J, with 20 bases between. CDR3 in DNA: TGTGCCAGCAGCTCCGGACGGACTCCCTTCGGGGATACGCAGTATTTT. Translating gives CASSSGRTPFGDTQYF.

V is TRBV7-3 and J is TRBJ2-3; D perhaps matches TRBD2 (7 bases). Trimming left V 10 bases short and J 5 bases short, with 22 bases between. Germline CDR1 SGHTA, CDR2 FQGTGA. This CDR3 contains 15 residues. The DNA of the CDR3 is TGTGCCACCGCGTATAAGGGGGGGCCAGGAGATACGCAGTATTTT. Translated, it gives CATAYKGGPGDTQYF.

This clonotype was recorded many times. This rearrangement joins TRBV6-6 to TRBJ2-7; no reliable D call. The germline CDR1 and CDR2 sequences are MNHNY and SVGAGI (reference sequence). The CDR3 contains 13 residues. Trimming stripped 1 base from V and 0 bases from J, with 4 bases between. The CDR3 here is CASSYLGSYEQYF. CDR3 bases: TGTGCCAGCAGTTACTTGGGCTCCTACGAGCAGTACTTC.

The V and J genes are TRBV4-1 and TRBJ2-5; D is ambiguous. The length of the CDR3 is 15 residues. V lost 8 bases, J lost 2 bases, and 18 bases lay in between. From germline, CDR1 is MGHRA and CDR2 YSYEKL. The DNA for the CDR3 is TGCGCCAGCGGCCCTGGATCAGGAGTTCAAGAGACCCAGTACTTC. Amino acid sequence: CASGPGSGVQETQYF.

The rearrangement links TRBV20-1 to TRBJ2-3; 8 bases map to TRBD2. Germline V CDR1 and CDR2: DFQATT, SNEGSKA (reference sequence). The CDR3 is made up of 14 amino acids. V shed 4 bases and J 0 bases; nucleotides not matched to a gene: 3. Here the CDR3 reads CSAILAGSTDTQYF. Written as DNA, the CDR3 is TGCAGTGCTATCCTAGCGGGTAGCACAGATACGCAGTATTTT.

In its sample, this clonotype was seen a few times. This chain links TRBV9 with TRBJ2-5; 7 bases align to TRBD1. V lost 4 bases and J lost 4; bases outside the gene matches: 10. The germline V gene encodes CDR1 SGDLS and CDR2 YYNGEE. The CDR3 is made up of 15 amino acids. CDR3 sequence reads: CASSPRTGAVETQYF. The CDR3 nucleotides are TGTGCCAGCAGCCCGCGTACAGGGGCGGTAGAGACCCAGTACTTC.

This clonotype was detected only a few times. The J gene is TRBJ2-1, the V gene TRBV29-1, with D possibly TRBD1 on 5 matching bases. This CDR3 contains 17 residues. Trimming left V 7 bases short and J 5 bases short, with 27 bases between. Germline V CDR1 and CDR2: SQVTM, ANQGSEA. CDR3 sequence (DNA): TGCAGCGCTTGGCTCCCCCATTCAGGGCGATTGGACAATGAGCAGTTCTTC. Translation gives CSAWLPHSGRLDNEQFF.

This chain uses TRBV20-1 with TRBJ1-1; D possibly corresponds to TRBD1 (5 bases). The germline V and J ends were trimmed by 1 base and 10 bases, with 22 bases remaining between them. The CDR3 extends over 15 amino acids. From germline, CDR1 is DFQATT and CDR2 SNEGSKA (reference sequence). CDR3 region: CSARGDYSRSRGAFF. Written as DNA, the CDR3 is TGCAGTGCTAGAGGGGACTACAGTCGATCCCGGGGAGCTTTCTTT.

This clonotype was found once. The chain combines TRBV19 with TRBJ1-5; TRBD1 might be the D (6 bases). Trimming left V 3 bases short and J 5 bases short, with 11 bases between. The CDR3 loop spans 14 amino acids. Germline lookup yields CDR1 LNHDA and CDR2 SQIVND (reference sequence). The CDR3 nucleotides are TGTGCCAGTAGTATTCTTGCAGGGGATCAGCCCCAGCATTTT. Translation gives CASSILAGDQPQHF.

This clonotype was seen once. Since no conserved phenylalanine or tryptophan closes the CDR3, a read error is the likely cause. V usage is TRBV7-2 and J usage is TRBJ1-6, with D possibly matching TRBD1 (5 bases). CDR1 and CDR2 (germline): SGHTA, FQGNSA. The CDR3 has 17 residues. Trimming left V 2 bases short and J 6 bases short, with 17 bases between. CDR3 loop: CASSLFSGRGGNSPLHV. CDR3 sequence (DNA): TGTGCCAGCAGCTTATTTTCCGGGAGGGGCGGTAATTCACCCCTCCACGTT.

The chain has TRBV9 and TRBJ1-2; D gene uncertain. Germline V gene sequence: CDR1 SGDLS, CDR2 YYNGEE. Deletions cut 3 bases from V and 3 bases from J, with 18 bases between. The CDR3 is 16 residues long. The CDR3 loop is CASSGTFWRGDYGYTF. CDR3 sequence (DNA): TGTGCCAGCAGCGGGACTTTCTGGCGCGGGGACTATGGCTACACCTTC.

This clonotype was seen at least ten times. The chain employs TRBV7-3 and TRBJ2-7; D may be TRBD1 (5 bases). V dropped 3 bases and J dropped 10 bases, with 16 bases sitting between them. This CDR3 region has 13 residues. CDR1 and CDR2 (germline): SGHTA, FQGTGA. Here the CDR3 DNA reads TGTGCCAGCAGCTTCGATGGTACAGGTCGTCAGTACTTC. It translates to CASSFDGTGRQYF.